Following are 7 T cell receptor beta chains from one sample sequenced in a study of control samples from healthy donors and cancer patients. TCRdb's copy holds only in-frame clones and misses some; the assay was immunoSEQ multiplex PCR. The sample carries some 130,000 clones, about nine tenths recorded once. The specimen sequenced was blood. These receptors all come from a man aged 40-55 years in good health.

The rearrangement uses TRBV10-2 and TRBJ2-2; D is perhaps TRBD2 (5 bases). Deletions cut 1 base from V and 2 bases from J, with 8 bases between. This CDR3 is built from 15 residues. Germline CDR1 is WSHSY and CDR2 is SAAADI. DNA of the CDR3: TGCGCCAGCAGTGAGTTGCCGGGAAACACCGGGGAGCTGTTTTTT. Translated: CASSELPGNTGELFF.

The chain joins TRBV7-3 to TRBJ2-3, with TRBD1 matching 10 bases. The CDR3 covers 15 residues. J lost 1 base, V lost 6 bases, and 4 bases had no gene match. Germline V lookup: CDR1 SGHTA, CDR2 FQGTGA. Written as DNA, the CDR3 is TGTGCCAGCAGGCAGACAGGGGGCCGCACAGATACGCAGTATTTT. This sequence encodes CASRQTGGRTDTQYF.

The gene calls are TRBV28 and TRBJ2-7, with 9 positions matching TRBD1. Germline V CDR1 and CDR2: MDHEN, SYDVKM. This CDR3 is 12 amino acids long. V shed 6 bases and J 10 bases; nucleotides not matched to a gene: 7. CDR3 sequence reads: CASRQPGQGQYF. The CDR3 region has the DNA TGTGCCAGCAGGCAACCGGGACAGGGACAGTACTTC.

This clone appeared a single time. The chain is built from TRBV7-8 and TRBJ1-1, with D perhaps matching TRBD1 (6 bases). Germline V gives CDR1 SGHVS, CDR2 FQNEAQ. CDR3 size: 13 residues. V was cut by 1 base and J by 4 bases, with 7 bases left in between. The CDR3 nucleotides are TGTGCCAGCAGCTTAGAAGGGGGCACTGAAGCTTTCTTT. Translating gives CASSLEGGTEAFF.

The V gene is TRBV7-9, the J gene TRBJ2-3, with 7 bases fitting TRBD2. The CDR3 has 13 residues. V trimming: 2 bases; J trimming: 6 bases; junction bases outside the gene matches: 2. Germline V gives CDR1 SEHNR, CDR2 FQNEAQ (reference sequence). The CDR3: CASSLRTRDTQYF. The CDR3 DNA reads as TGTGCCAGCAGCTTAAGGACTAGGGATACGCAGTATTTT.

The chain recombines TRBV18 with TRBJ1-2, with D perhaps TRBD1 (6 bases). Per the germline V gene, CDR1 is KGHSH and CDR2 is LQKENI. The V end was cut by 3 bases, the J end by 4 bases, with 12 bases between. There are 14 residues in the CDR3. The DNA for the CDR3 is TGTGCCAGCTCACCCTCGGACAGTCCCTATGGCTACACCTTC. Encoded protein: CASSPSDSPYGYTF. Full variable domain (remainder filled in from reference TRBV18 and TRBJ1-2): NAGVMQNPRHLVRRRGQEARLRCSPMKGHSHVYWYRQLPEEGLKFMVYLQKENIIDESGMPKERFSAEFPKEGPSILRIQQVVRGDSAAYFCASSPSDSPYGYTFGSGTRLTVV.

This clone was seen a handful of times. DNA for the CDR3: TGTGCCAGCAGCCACGCGGTAGGAGAGCAGCCCCAGCATTTT. As protein: CASSHAVGEQPQHF. The V call is TRBV7-9, the J call TRBJ1-5; the D is unclear. Germline CDR1 and CDR2: SEHNR and FQNEAQ (reference sequence). The CDR3 loop spans 14 amino acids. The V and J ends lost 5 bases and 7 bases respectively, with 15 bases between them.